The clone carrying this T cell receptor beta chain came up a few times. Its antigen remains unidentified. TCRalpha and TCRbeta libraries used 5'RACE with constant-segment primers and UMIs. MiXCR, run by TCRdb on the 5' RACE reads, gives a single entry per CDR3 protein. The table includes around 250,000 distinct CDR3 sequences, 15% to 17% detected once. The sample comes from a study of T-cell memory formation after mild COVID-19. Whole-study findings and limits: The main location of contracting CD4+ clones was CM and EM, and that of contracting CD8+ clones was EMRA. From day 15 to 85, contracting clones were balanced between CD4 and CD8, whereas later expanders leaned toward CD4+.

The V gene's germline CDR1 is MDHEN and CDR2 SYDVKM. V was cut by 5 bases and J by 15 bases, with 17 bases left in between. The CDR3 loop spans 12 amino acids. This chain joins TRBV28 and TRBJ1-5, with D perhaps matching TRBD1 (6 bases). Sequencing was carried out using PBMCs or a T cell subset sorted from them (not recorded which). This clonotype originated in an adult woman who had mild COVID-19 (a few samples of this study predate the infection). Cell type and time point are not known. The CDR3 loop is CASSTQAQGWHF. CDR3 in DNA: TGTGCCAGCAGTACCCAGGCACAGGGTTGGCATTTT.